The T cell receptor beta chain described here comes from a study of T cell repertoires in ileal Crohn's disease. Study-level background: Surgery for a complication: stricturing in 61%, penetrating in about 39%.

The repertoire was sequenced with immunoSEQ multiplex PCR; TCRdb's copy has only in-frame clones and lacks some. Here the sample spans 6,400 or so clones, about 80% being singletons. From germline, CDR1 is LNHDA and CDR2 SQIVND (reference sequence). V was cut by 1 base and J by 5 bases, with 9 bases left in between. This CDR3 is 14 amino acids long. Time point noted: inflamed ileum from the surgical specimen. The source is an adult with Crohn's disease. The chain carries TRBV19 and TRBJ2-1, with TRBD1 as a possible D gene (5 bases). The material sequenced was ileal tissue. CDR3 nucleotide sequence: TGTGCCAGTAGTATAGGGGGCAGGGACAATGAGCAGTTCTTC. Amino acids: CASSIGGRDNEQFF. The variable domain in full, completed from reference TRBV19 and TRBJ2-1, reads DGGITQSPKYLFRKEGQNVTLSCEQNLNHDAMYWYRQDPGQGLRLIYYSQIVNDFQKGDIAEGYSVSREKKESFPLTVTSAQKNPTAFYLCASSIGGRDNEQFFGPGTRLTVL.